These T cell receptor beta chains were read from a single sample in a study of blood T cell repertoires in COVID-19. Repertoires were generated with immunoSEQ multiplex PCR, while TCRdb's copy carries only in-frame clones and drops some. The repertoire holds more than 110,000 clones, around four fifths seen once, with roughly 4% in the top ten. The sample taken for sequencing was peripheral blood. The source of these receptors is an elderly woman with acute or convalescent COVID-19. The CDR3 runs from the conserved cysteine through the conserved F or W. Each record gives: V gene, CDR3 length, clone size, D gene, J gene, CDR3 DNA, CDR3 protein. The D gene is left open where the match is weak. Expanded clones get a size class; other rows say once, few or many, or leave the size out.

>TRBV11-1|14|-|-|TRBJ2-5
TGTGCCAGCAGCTCCGGGCAGGGTTCAGAGACCCAGTACTTC
CASSSGQGSETQYF
>TRBV30|15|-|-|TRBJ1-3
TGTGCCTGGAGTGTTGCCAGGGTCTCTGGAAACACCATATATTTT
CAWSVARVSGNTIYF
>TRBV28|18|-|-|TRBJ1-5
TGTGCCAGCAGTTTATTTTTTAGAGGTAAACGCCGCAATCAGCCCCAGCATTTT
CASSLFFRGKRRNQPQHF
>TRBV7-2|15|-|TRBD1|TRBJ2-2
TGTGCCAGCAGCCCCTTTAGACAGGGAACCGGGGAGCTGTTTTTT
CASSPFRQGTGELFF
>TRBV5-4|17|-|-|TRBJ2-2
TGTGCCAGCAGCTTGGGGCGCGGGACTGTTCGCCCCGGGGAGCTGTTTTTT
CASSLGRGTVRPGELFF
>TRBV28|11|few|TRBD1|TRBJ1-4
TGTGTATCAGGGGGTTGGGAAAAACTGTTTTTT
CVSGGWEKLFF
>TRBV28|13|-|-|TRBJ1-2
TGTGCCAGCAGTTTATTTTACAGGGAAGGCTACACCTTC
CASSLFYREGYTF
>TRBV10-3|14|-|-|TRBJ2-7
TGTGCCATCAGTGACAGGGAACTGATCTACGAGCAGTACTTC
CAISDRELIYEQYF
>TRBV3-1/TRBV3-2|12|-|TRBD1|TRBJ2-7
TGTGCCAGCAGCTCCGGGACAGCTGAGCAGTACTTC
CASSSGTAEQYF
>TRBV5-5|14|-|-|TRBJ2-7
TGTGCCAGCAGCTTGGGGGCAGGTCTCCACGAGCAGTACTTC
CASSLGAGLHEQYF
>TRBV18|15|-|TRBD2|TRBJ2-1
TGTGCCAGCTCACCAGGAACGGGGGGGCGCAATGAGCAGTTCTTC
CASSPGTGGRNEQFF
>TRBV28|12|-|-|TRBJ2-3
TGTGCCACCGACAACAGAACAGATACGCAGTATTTT
CATDNRTDTQYF
>TRBV15|16|few|TRBD1|TRBJ2-7
TGTGCCACCAGCAGCCCCGGGACAGGGACTACCTACGAGCAGTACTTC
CATSSPGTGTTYEQYF
>TRBV24-1|17|-|TRBD2|TRBJ2-2
TGTGCCACCAGTGATCCTATCGCCGGGAGGGGAACCGGGGAGCTGTTTTTT
CATSDPIAGRGTGELFF
>TRBV5-1|15|few|-|TRBJ1-6
TGCGCCAGCAGCTTACCACAGGGAAGCAATTCACCCCTCCACTTT
CASSLPQGSNSPLHF
>TRBV6-4|15|-|-|TRBJ2-3
TGTGCCAGCAGGGCTTCGGGGGGCGGCACAGATACGCAGTATTTT
CASRASGGGTDTQYF
>TRBV19|12|-|-|TRBJ1-5
TGTGCCAGTCGGGGGGGCAATCAGCCCCAGCATTTT
CASRGGNQPQHF
>TRBV3-1/TRBV3-2|20|-|TRBD2|TRBJ2-5
TGTGCCAGCAGCCAAGAAGAGCGGGGTCTCCCGGTTGAGAGGATAGAGACCCAGTACTTC
CASSQEERGLPVERIETQYF
>TRBV28|16|-|TRBD1|TRBJ1-1
TGTGCCAGCAGTTTAGGGGGACAGTCCATGAACACTGAAGCTTTCTTT
CASSLGGQSMNTEAFF
>TRBV28|14|-|TRBD1|TRBJ2-7
TGTGCCAGCAGTCCTTGGACAGGGAGAAAGGGGCAGTACTTC
CASSPWTGRKGQYF
>TRBV5-6|19|-|TRBD2|TRBJ2-3
TGTGCCAGCAGCTTGATCCAGTGGGGGCTAGCGGGGTCCACAGATACGCAGTATTTT
CASSLIQWGLAGSTDTQYF
>TRBV5-1|15|-|-|TRBJ2-1
TGCGCCAGCAGCTTGATGGGGCCAGGGTACAATGAGCAGTTCTTC
CASSLMGPGYNEQFF
>TRBV28|15|-|TRBD2|TRBJ2-5
TGTGCCAGCAGTTTACTACCTAGCGGAGAAGAGACCCAGTACTTC
CASSLLPSGEETQYF
>TRBV27|17|-|-|TRBJ2-5
TGTGCCAGCAGGCCCTCCTCGTGGGGCAGGTACCAAGAGACCCAGTACTTC
CASRPSSWGRYQETQYF
>TRBV30|15|-|-|TRBJ1-2
TGTGCCTGGAGTGTACGAGGTTTTCGGGAAAGAATCCTCTACTTC
CAWSVRGFRERILYF
>TRBV6-5|15|-|TRBD1|TRBJ2-7
TGTGCCAGCAGGATGACAGGGAGTGTTTTCTACGAGCAGTACTTC
CASRMTGSVFYEQYF
>TRBV10-2|16|-|-|TRBJ1-5
TGCGCCAGCAGTGAGTCCGGGGGAAGAGGCAATCAGCCCCAGCATTTT
CASSESGGRGNQPQHF
>TRBV15|17|-|TRBD2|TRBJ2-2
TGTGCCACCAGCAGAGATCTGGGCGGGAGTGACACCGGGGAGCTGTTTTTT
CATSRDLGGSDTGELFF
>TRBV19|20|-|TRBD2|TRBJ2-1
TGTGCCAGTAGTATCTTCGGGATGGCGGGGGGTCCTTCCTCCTACAATGAGCAGTTCTTC
CASSIFGMAGGPSSYNEQFF
>TRBV28|14|once|TRBD1|TRBJ1-2
TGTGCCAGCAGTCCCGACAGGGCTAACTATGGCTACACCTTC
CASSPDRANYGYTF
>TRBV5-1|17|-|-|TRBJ2-7
TGCGCCAGCAGCAACCTACCCGGGGGAGAGGGAACCTACGGGCAGTACTTC
CASSNLPGGEGTYGQYF
>TRBV7-3|16|-|TRBD1|TRBJ2-2
TGTGCCAGCAGCTACGGGACAGTTGCGAACACCGGGGAGCTGTTTTTT
CASSYGTVANTGELFF
>TRBV5-1|15|-|-|TRBJ1-4
TGCGCCAGCAGGGCAGGGGACGCAACTAATGAAAAACTGTTTTTT
CASRAGDATNEKLFF
>TRBV12-3/TRBV12-4|13|-|-|TRBJ1-1
TGTGCCAGCAGTTTGATGAGAAACACTGAAGCTTTCTTT
CASSLMRNTEAFF
>TRBV29-1|11|few|-|TRBJ1-2
TGCAGCGTGGACCAAGGCGGGGGCTACACCTTC
CSVDQGGGYTF
>TRBV5-1|17|-|TRBD1|TRBJ2-5
TGCGCCAGCAGGCCCCCAGGGGGCGCAGGTCCGTTAGAGACCCAGTACTTC
CASRPPGGAGPLETQYF
>TRBV28|17|-|TRBD1|TRBJ1-1
TGTGCCAGCAGTTTATACTTAAAGGACAGGGAGGACACTGAAGCTTTCTTT
CASSLYLKDREDTEAFF
>TRBV5-1|17|-|-|TRBJ2-7
TGCGCCAGCAGCTTGGTGGCTAGGGGACATCTGTCCTACGAGCAGTACTTC
CASSLVARGHLSYEQYF
>TRBV5-1|14|-|TRBD1|TRBJ2-7
TGCGCCAGCAGCTGGCCGGGACAGGGGAACGAGCAGTACTTC
CASSWPGQGNEQYF
>TRBV27|16|-|TRBD1|TRBJ1-5
TGTGCCAGCAGGCCGTGGACAGGACAGGGCAATCAGCCCCAGCATTTT
CASRPWTGQGNQPQHF
>TRBV5-6|14|-|-|TRBJ2-2
TGTGCCAGCAGCTTGGGGCTAACGAGGGGGGAGCTGTTTTTT
CASSLGLTRGELFF
>TRBV28|15|-|TRBD1|TRBJ1-3
TGTGCCAGCAGTTTCTGGAGGGACAGCAGAAACACCATATATTTT
CASSFWRDSRNTIYF
>TRBV19|13|once|-|TRBJ2-7
TGTGCCAGTAGTATGGGGAGCTCCTACGAGCAGTACTTC
CASSMGSSYEQYF
>TRBV9|15|-|-|TRBJ2-7
TGTGCCAGCAGCGTCGTGGCGGGTAGCTCCTACGAGCAGTACTTC
CASSVVAGSSYEQYF
>TRBV10-3|12|-|TRBD1|TRBJ2-7
TGTGCCACCGGACAGGTAGTCCACGAGCAGTACTTC
CATGQVVHEQYF
>TRBV12-2|13|-|-|TRBJ2-7
TGTGCAAGTCGCTTAGGGCCGTCCAGGGAGCAGTACTTC
CASRLGPSREQYF
>TRBV5-4|15|once|-|TRBJ2-6
TGTGCCTTCCTCCGGGATTTCTCTGGGGCCAACGTCCTGACTTTC
CAFLRDFSGANVLTF
>TRBV19|18|-|-|TRBJ2-1
TGTGCCAGTACCGCGTTAAATTTCGGACTAACGGCTAACAATGAGCAGTTCTTC
CASTALNFGLTANNEQFF
>TRBV7-2|16|-|-|TRBJ2-7
TGTGCCAGCAGCTTCCAACTCCCGGCAGGGTCCTACGAGCAGTACTTC
CASSFQLPAGSYEQYF
>TRBV7-3|17|-|-|TRBJ1-6
TGTGCCAGCAGCCAAGGGGGGGCCGTCGGATTAAATTCACCCCTCCACTTT
CASSQGGAVGLNSPLHF
>TRBV19|12|-|TRBD1|TRBJ1-4
TGTGCCAGTCGCGTAGGGGGCGAAAAACTGTTTTTT
CASRVGGEKLFF